A selection of T cell receptor beta chains follows, all from one sample in a study of blood T cell repertoires in COVID-19. Repertoires were generated with immunoSEQ multiplex PCR, while TCRdb's copy carries only in-frame clones and drops some. The table includes 200,000 to 250,000 clones, 92% detected once. The sample comprised peripheral blood. These receptors were obtained from a man aged 30-40 years with acute or convalescent COVID-19. Both conserved end residues are part of each CDR3. D genes are given only for firm matches. Rows give clone size only sometimes, using once, few, many, or a class for an expanded clone.

J: TRBJ2-7; D: TRBD1; V: TRBV6-5; size: NA; CDR3: CASSQTGTGTYEQYF; DNA: TGTGCCAGCAGTCAGACCGGGACAGGAACCTACGAGCAGTACTTC
J: TRBJ1-2; D: NA; V: TRBV7-2; size: NA; CDR3: CASSGGMVYGYTF; DNA: TGTGCCAGCAGCGGCGGGATGGTCTATGGCTACACCTTC
J: TRBJ1-1; D: NA; V: TRBV5-1; size: NA; CDR3: CASSLGAQGNTEAFF; DNA: TGCGCCAGCAGCTTGGGGGCCCAGGGGAACACTGAAGCTTTCTTT
J: TRBJ1-2; D: TRBD1; V: TRBV14; size: few; CDR3: CASSQARGHGYTF; DNA: TGTGCCAGCAGCCAAGCCAGGGGGCATGGCTACACCTTC
J: TRBJ2-7; D: NA; V: TRBV28; size: once; CDR3: CASSTFGEQYF; DNA: TGTGCCAGCAGTACCTTCGGGGAGCAGTACTTC
J: TRBJ1-1; D: TRBD1; V: TRBV7-9; size: NA; CDR3: CASSQGAQNTEAFF; DNA: TGTGCCAGCAGCCAGGGGGCTCAGAACACTGAAGCTTTCTTT
J: TRBJ2-7; D: NA; V: TRBV11-1; size: NA; CDR3: CASSRDSTTRSLEQYF; DNA: TGTGCCAGCAGCAGGGACTCCACGACTCGCTCCCTCGAGCAGTACTTC
J: TRBJ2-1; D: NA; V: TRBV11-3; size: NA; CDR3: CASSPRGTTYNEQFF; DNA: TGTGCCAGCAGCCCCCGGGGGACGACTTACAATGAGCAGTTCTTC
J: TRBJ2-5; D: TRBD2; V: TRBV28; size: NA; CDR3: CASSPTGGRETQYF; DNA: TGTGCCAGCAGTCCCACGGGGGGGCGCGAGACCCAGTACTTC
J: TRBJ2-7; D: NA; V: TRBV5-3; size: NA; CDR3: CARSSGEQYF; DNA: TGTGCCAGATCTAGTGGCGAGCAGTACTTC
J: TRBJ1-3; D: NA; V: TRBV30; size: NA; CDR3: CAWSVSENTIYF; DNA: TGTGCCTGGAGTGTAAGCGAAAACACCATATATTTT
J: TRBJ1-1; D: TRBD1; V: TRBV19; size: NA; CDR3: CASSSPQGAMNTEAFF; DNA: TGTGCCAGTAGTTCGCCTCAGGGGGCGATGAACACTGAAGCTTTCTTT
J: TRBJ2-7; D: TRBD1; V: TRBV10-2; size: once; CDR3: CASSESGTGGGEQYF; DNA: TGCGCCAGCAGTGAGTCTGGGACAGGGGGCGGTGAGCAGTACTTC
J: TRBJ1-1; D: TRBD1; V: TRBV11-2; size: NA; CDR3: CASSWGRDRGAFF; DNA: TGTGCCAGCAGCTGGGGCCGGGACAGGGGGGCTTTCTTT
J: TRBJ1-2; D: TRBD1; V: TRBV4-1; size: NA; CDR3: CASRPTGNYGYTF; DNA: TGCGCCAGCAGACCGACAGGGAACTATGGCTACACCTTC
J: TRBJ2-7; D: TRBD1; V: TRBV3-1/TRBV3-2; size: NA; CDR3: CASSLGSGTGEQYF; DNA: TGTGCCAGCAGCCTTGGATCCGGGACAGGGGAGCAGTACTTC